The rows below give T cell receptor beta chains drawn from one sample of a study of blood T cell repertoires in COVID-19. Libraries were prepared by immunoSEQ multiplex PCR; TCRdb keeps only in-frame clonotypes and omits some of them. The table records about 160,000 clones, more than 70% of them present only once. The sequencing sample was made of peripheral blood. The receptors stem from a woman at least 80 years old with active or convalescent COVID-19. The CDR3 runs from the conserved cysteine through the conserved F or W. A D gene is named only where the DNA matches it firmly. Clone size is stated in some rows and not others, as once, few, many or a class when expanded.

V: TRBV11-3
D: TRBD1
size: .
J: TRBJ1-2
DNA: TGTGCCAGCAGCCCGGGACAGGGAAGGGGTATTGTCTATGGCTACACCTTC
CDR3: CASSPGQGRGIVYGYTF

V: TRBV30
D: .
size: .
J: TRBJ2-1
DNA: TGTGCCTGGAGTAGGAGGGCAGGGTACAATGAGCAGTTCTTC
CDR3: CAWSRRAGYNEQFF

V: TRBV14
D: .
size: once
J: TRBJ1-1
DNA: TGTGCCAGCAGCCGCTTGGGGCAGGACACTGAAGCTTTCTTT
CDR3: CASSRLGQDTEAFF

V: TRBV2
D: TRBD1
size: once
J: TRBJ2-7
DNA: TGTGCCAGCAGAGGGGACAGGGGACCCTACGAGCAGTACTTC
CDR3: CASRGDRGPYEQYF

V: TRBV5-6
D: TRBD1
size: .
J: TRBJ1-1
DNA: TGTGCCAGCAGCTTACTCCGGGACAGGGGCATCATGAACACTGAAGCTTTCTTT
CDR3: CASSLLRDRGIMNTEAFF

V: TRBV2
D: .
size: .
J: TRBJ2-7
DNA: TGTGCCAGCAGTGATGATTGGGGGGTCTCCTACGAGCAGTACTTC
CDR3: CASSDDWGVSYEQYF

V: TRBV2
D: .
size: .
J: TRBJ1-6
DNA: TGTGCCAGCAGTCCTGGAGGGGTTTCACCCCTCCACTTT
CDR3: CASSPGGVSPLHF

V: TRBV2
D: TRBD1
size: .
J: TRBJ1-6
DNA: TGTGCCCGTGAAAAAGCAAGAGGACAGGGAAATTCACCCCTCCACTTT
CDR3: CAREKARGQGNSPLHF

V: TRBV29-1
D: TRBD2
size: .
J: TRBJ2-3
DNA: TGCAGCGGAATACTAGCGGAGGGCACAGATACGCAGTATTTT
CDR3: CSGILAEGTDTQYF

V: TRBV2
D: TRBD1
size: few
J: TRBJ2-7
DNA: TGTGCCAGCGGAGAGACAGGGCATGGGTACGAGCAGTACTTC
CDR3: CASGETGHGYEQYF

V: TRBV7-9
D: TRBD2
size: .
J: TRBJ2-5
DNA: TGTGCCAGCCGGGGGAGGGGAGGCCAAGAGACCCAGTACTTC
CDR3: CASRGRGGQETQYF

V: TRBV5-1
D: .
size: once
J: TRBJ2-7
DNA: TGCGCCAGCAGCTTGGCCCTCGGGAGACGTGACGAGCAGTACTTC
CDR3: CASSLALGRRDEQYF

V: TRBV29-1
D: TRBD2
size: .
J: TRBJ2-3
DNA: TGCAGCGTTGGAGCGGGAGAGGATACGCAGTATTTT
CDR3: CSVGAGEDTQYF

V: TRBV19
D: TRBD1
size: .
J: TRBJ1-1
DNA: TGTGCCAGTAGTATCCGGGCCCCACAGGGGGTCGTAGAAGCTTTCTTT
CDR3: CASSIRAPQGVVEAFF

V: TRBV9
D: TRBD2
size: .
J: TRBJ2-5
DNA: TGTGCCAGCAGCGCGAGAGCGGGGCAAGAGACCCAGTACTTC
CDR3: CASSARAGQETQYF

V: TRBV5-1
D: .
size: .
J: TRBJ2-6
DNA: TGCGCCAGCATCCCGGGGGCTGGGGCCAACGTCCTGACTTTC
CDR3: CASIPGAGANVLTF

V: TRBV11-1
D: TRBD1
size: .
J: TRBJ1-1
DNA: TGTGCCAGCAGCCCGCGGCCAGGGGGTGAAGCTTTCTTT
CDR3: CASSPRPGGEAFF

V: TRBV7-6
D: .
size: .
J: TRBJ2-4
DNA: TGTGCCAGCAGCTTAGCTCAGGGAAACATTCAGTACTTC
CDR3: CASSLAQGNIQYF

V: TRBV12-3/TRBV12-4
D: .
size: .
J: TRBJ1-5
DNA: TGTGCCAGTGCAGGGTCTAGCAATCAGCCCCAGCATTTT
CDR3: CASAGSSNQPQHF

V: TRBV7-8
D: .
size: .
J: TRBJ1-2
DNA: TGTGCCAGCAGCGCCGCCGGGACACTCAAACGGGGCTATGGCTACACCTTC
CDR3: CASSAAGTLKRGYGYTF

V: TRBV6-2/TRBV6-3
D: .
size: .
J: TRBJ2-7
DNA: TGTGCCAGCAGTCGCGGTTTAGCGGTGAGCTCCTACGAGCAGTACTTC
CDR3: CASSRGLAVSSYEQYF

V: TRBV10-1
D: TRBD1
size: .
J: TRBJ1-1
DNA: TGCGCCAGCAGTGGCGGACAGGGTCTTCGAGCTTTCTTT
CDR3: CASSGGQGLRAFF

V: TRBV5-1
D: .
size: few
J: TRBJ1-1
DNA: TGCGCCAGCAGCTTTATGGACACGGGTACTAACACTGAAGCTTTCTTT
CDR3: CASSFMDTGTNTEAFF

V: TRBV6-4
D: TRBD1
size: .
J: TRBJ2-3
DNA: TGTGCCAGCAGAAGACAAGGACAGGGGAGCACAGATACGCAGTATTTT
CDR3: CASRRQGQGSTDTQYF

V: TRBV7-7
D: .
size: .
J: TRBJ2-2
DNA: TGTGCCAGCAGCCCGAGCGTGGGCACCGGGGAGCTGTTTTTT
CDR3: CASSPSVGTGELFF

V: TRBV5-4
D: TRBD1
size: .
J: TRBJ1-1
DNA: TGTGCCAGCAGAAGACCGGGACAGGGTGAAGCTTTCTTT
CDR3: CASRRPGQGEAFF

V: TRBV19
D: TRBD1
size: .
J: TRBJ1-6
DNA: TGTGCCAGTAGTGATAGCGGACAGGGCAACTATAATTCACCCCTCCACTTT
CDR3: CASSDSGQGNYNSPLHF

V: TRBV12-3/TRBV12-4
D: .
size: .
J: TRBJ1-2
DNA: TGTGCCAGCAGTTTACAGAAGAACTATGGCTACACCTTC
CDR3: CASSLQKNYGYTF

V: TRBV3-1/TRBV3-2
D: .
size: .
J: TRBJ1-1
DNA: TGTGCCAGCAGCGGCCGGGACACGAACACTGAAGCTTTCTTT
CDR3: CASSGRDTNTEAFF

V: TRBV5-1
D: TRBD1
size: .
J: TRBJ1-1
DNA: TGCGCCAGCAGCTCTAGAACAGGGGGTACGGACACTGAAGCTTTCTTT
CDR3: CASSSRTGGTDTEAFF

V: TRBV5-1
D: TRBD2
size: few
J: TRBJ2-7
DNA: TGCGCCAGCAGCTTGGATAGCGGGGGACTCGAGCAGTACTTC
CDR3: CASSLDSGGLEQYF

V: TRBV5-8
D: TRBD1
size: .
J: TRBJ1-1
DNA: TGTGCCAGCAGCTTGGGTATTACAGGGGTTTTGGACACTGAAGCTTTCTTT
CDR3: CASSLGITGVLDTEAFF

V: TRBV11-1
D: .
size: .
J: TRBJ2-2
DNA: TGTGCCAGCAGAAGGGACATCGCGAACACCGGGGAGCTGTTTTTT
CDR3: CASRRDIANTGELFF

V: TRBV28
D: .
size: .
J: TRBJ2-5
DNA: TGTGCCAGCAGTATACAGGGCACTGGTTCGACCCAGTACTTC
CDR3: CASSIQGTGSTQYF

V: TRBV28
D: .
size: once
J: TRBJ1-6
DNA: TGTGCCAGCAGTTTGGGCAAGAGCTCCTATAATTCACCCCTCCACTTT
CDR3: CASSLGKSSYNSPLHF

V: TRBV5-1
D: .
size: .
J: TRBJ1-3
DNA: TGCGCCAGCAGCTTGTTGCAGGGCTCTGGAAACACCATATATTTT
CDR3: CASSLLQGSGNTIYF

V: TRBV4-2
D: TRBD2
size: .
J: TRBJ2-7
DNA: TGTGCCAGCAGCCAAGATCTGGGCGCGACTAGCGGGAGATCCTACGAGCAGTACTTC
CDR3: CASSQDLGATSGRSYEQYF

V: TRBV19
D: TRBD1
size: .
J: TRBJ2-7
DNA: TGTGCCAGTAGTACGACGGGACAGGGTCGTTACGAGCAGTACTTC
CDR3: CASSTTGQGRYEQYF

V: TRBV9
D: TRBD1
size: .
J: TRBJ2-2
DNA: TGTGCCAGCAGTGGACAGGAGAACACCGGGGAGCTGTTTTTT
CDR3: CASSGQENTGELFF

V: TRBV5-5
D: .
size: once
J: TRBJ1-4
DNA: TGTGCCAGCAGCGGCCCGGTAGGGGGTGAAAAACTGTTTTTT
CDR3: CASSGPVGGEKLFF

V: TRBV12-5
D: .
size: .
J: TRBJ2-3
DNA: TGTGCTAGTGGTTTGGGACAGAACACAGATACGCAGTATTTT
CDR3: CASGLGQNTDTQYF

V: TRBV18
D: TRBD1
size: .
J: TRBJ2-7
DNA: TGTGCCAGCTCTGCCGGGACAGGGTTTATCGAGCAGTACTTC
CDR3: CASSAGTGFIEQYF

V: TRBV6-5
D: .
size: .
J: TRBJ1-3
DNA: TGTGCCAGCAGGCGGGCAGGCCTCTCTGGAAACACCATATATTTT
CDR3: CASRRAGLSGNTIYF

V: TRBV5-5
D: .
size: .
J: TRBJ1-5
DNA: TGTGCCAGCAGCTTGGATCCTATCGGGCAGCCCCAGCATTTT
CDR3: CASSLDPIGQPQHF

V: TRBV10-3
D: .
size: .
J: TRBJ1-2
DNA: TGTGCCATCAGCCAGAGGGTAAATTCTCTTAACTATGGCTACACCTTC
CDR3: CAISQRVNSLNYGYTF

V: TRBV7-3
D: .
size: .
J: TRBJ2-6
DNA: TGTGCCAGCAGCCCAGGTCGTTCTGGGGCCAACGTCCTGACTTTC
CDR3: CASSPGRSGANVLTF

V: TRBV27
D: .
size: few
J: TRBJ1-1
DNA: TGTGCCAGCAGTCGCCGCGGACAAGGCGAAGCTTTCTTT
CDR3: CASSRRGQGEAFF

V: TRBV6-5
D: .
size: .
J: TRBJ1-4
DNA: TGTGCCAGCAGTTACTCGCCTCCGGGTAATAATGAAAAACTGTTTTTT
CDR3: CASSYSPPGNNEKLFF

V: TRBV25-1
D: TRBD1
size: .
J: TRBJ1-1
DNA: TGTGCCAGCAGTGAGCCGGGACAGGGAAACACTGAAGCTTTCTTT
CDR3: CASSEPGQGNTEAFF

V: TRBV6-5
D: TRBD2
size: .
J: TRBJ2-1
DNA: TGTGCCAGTTACACTAGCGGGAGGGCCCCATATGAGCAGTTCTTC
CDR3: CASYTSGRAPYEQFF

V: TRBV5-1
D: TRBD1
size: .
J: TRBJ2-7
DNA: TGCGCCAGCAGCATACAAAACAGGGGGCCCTACGAGCAGTACTTC
CDR3: CASSIQNRGPYEQYF

V: TRBV6-5
D: TRBD1
size: .
J: TRBJ1-5
DNA: TGTGCCAGCAGGTGGGGACAGGGTGAGAATCAGCCCCAGCATTTT
CDR3: CASRWGQGENQPQHF

V: TRBV7-3
D: .
size: .
J: TRBJ1-1
DNA: TGTGCCAGCAGCACCCAAACAGGTGGCACTGAAGCTTTCTTT
CDR3: CASSTQTGGTEAFF

V: TRBV18
D: TRBD1
size: once
J: TRBJ2-3
DNA: TGTGCCAGCTCACCACCGGGACAGCACACAGATACGCAGTATTTT
CDR3: CASSPPGQHTDTQYF

V: TRBV9
D: .
size: .
J: TRBJ2-2
DNA: TGTGCCAGCAGCGTAGCCCTCTCTAACACCGGGGAGCTGTTTTTT
CDR3: CASSVALSNTGELFF

V: TRBV28
D: .
size: .
J: TRBJ1-1
DNA: TGTGCCAGCAACCCGCATAGTGGGGGCAACACTGAAGCTTTCTTT
CDR3: CASNPHSGGNTEAFF

V: TRBV12-2
D: .
size: .
J: TRBJ1-1
DNA: TGTGCAAGTCGCTTTACCCCGGGACAGGGGGCGAGCACTGAAGCTTTCTTT
CDR3: CASRFTPGQGASTEAFF

V: TRBV19
D: .
size: once
J: TRBJ2-7
DNA: TGTGCCAGTAGTATAGGAGGCAGCCTGAGGAATGAGCAGTACTTC
CDR3: CASSIGGSLRNEQYF

V: TRBV14
D: TRBD1
size: once
J: TRBJ1-3
DNA: TGTGCCAGCCGACCGACAGGGTTTGGAAACACCATATATTTT
CDR3: CASRPTGFGNTIYF